This entry lists 26 T cell receptor beta chains sequenced from one sample in a study of shared clonotypes between healthy human individuals (dated by TCRdb to about 2020). Libraries were built with the immunoSEQ multiplex PCR assay. Here the immuneACCESS table is served through TCRdb, limited to in-frame sequences with V and J called. Missing clones are a known gap in these copies; in checked studies unresolved V genes cover under half, and the rest lacks a known reason. The sample table lists 550,000 to 850,000 clones, around 70% of them with a count of one. Approximately 2% of the sample goes to the ten largest clones. The source material was memory CD4+ T cells sorted from blood. Interpreted using the paper, the cell subset or site label stands for: CD45RA-negative fraction. The receptors were gathered from a woman aged 25-40 years in good health.

V usage is TRBV28 and J usage is TRBJ1-4, with D possibly TRBD1 on 6 matching bases. Germline V gives CDR1 MDHEN, CDR2 SYDVKM. Between the trimmed V and J ends, which lost 7 bases and 1 base, there was a span of 13 bases. The CDR3 contains 15 residues. CDR3 amino acids: CASTEQQGTNEKLFF. CDR3 nucleotide sequence: TGTGCCAGCACTGAACAACAGGGAACTAATGAAAAACTGTTTTTT.

The CDR3 region has the DNA TGTGCCAGCAGCCCGGCGGGAGGAAACTACGAGCAGTACTTC. Its translation is CASSPAGGNYEQYF. The genes are TRBV7-3 and TRBJ2-7; 8 bases are a match to TRBD2. CDR3 length: 14 residues. The J segment lost 3 bases and the V segment lost 5 bases, leaving 6 bases of the junction unmatched. CDR1 SGHTA and CDR2 FQGTGA come from the germline V gene. Filled out from reference TRBV7-3 and TRBJ2-7, the complete variable domain reads GAGVSQTPSNKVTEKGKYVELRCDPISGHTALYWYRQSLGQGPEFLIYFQGTGAADDSGLPNDRFFAVRPEGSVSTLKIQRTERGDSAVYLCASSPAGGNYEQYFGPGTRLTVT.

This chain uses TRBV9 with TRBJ2-6, with 8 bases lining up with TRBD1. The CDR3 is made up of 17 amino acids. V gave up 0 bases and J gave up 1 base; unmatched junction bases: 3. CDR1 is SGDLS, CDR2 YYNGEE, per germline. This chain's CDR3 is CASSVDTGGSGANVLTF. The CDR3 DNA reads as TGTGCCAGCAGCGTAGATACAGGGGGGTCTGGGGCCAACGTCCTGACTTTC.

Comment on this clone: The sample holds other DNA sequences that translate to the same CDR3. The rearrangement links TRBV6-1 to TRBJ1-1; D is perhaps TRBD1 (5 bases). V was shortened by 5 bases and J by 2 bases, with 12 bases between the two germline ends. Germline CDR1 and CDR2: MNHNS and SASEGT. This CDR3 spans 14 amino acids. In DNA, the CDR3 is TGTGCCAGCAGTTCCCGGGGGGGAAACACTGAAGCTTTCTTT. Translation gives CASSSRGGNTEAFF.

This clone was counted many times. The J gene is TRBJ1-1, the V gene TRBV18, with 9 bases matching TRBD1. CDR3 length: 15 amino acids. V shed 2 bases and J 6 bases; nucleotides not matched to a gene: 7. Germline CDR1 and CDR2: KGHSH and LQKENI. CDR3 region: CASSPSRDRVAEAFF. In nucleotides, the CDR3 is TGTGCCAGCTCACCAAGTCGGGACAGGGTCGCTGAAGCTTTCTTT.

This chain joins TRBV7-2 and TRBJ1-1; D is perhaps TRBD1 (6 bases). V lost 4 bases, J lost 3 bases, and 12 bases lay in between. Looked up from germline, CDR1 is SGHTA and CDR2 is FQGNSA. CDR3 size: 14 residues. The CDR3 sequence: CASSWTQGYTEAFF. The CDR3, as DNA: TGTGCCAGCAGCTGGACACAGGGTTACACTGAAGCTTTCTTT.

This clone has at least ten counts. V usage is TRBV19 and J usage is TRBJ1-5, with D hard to call. CDR1 is LNHDA, CDR2 SQIVND, per germline (reference sequence). The CDR3 sequence is 12 residues long. V was pared by 6 bases and J by 7 bases, with 10 bases between. This CDR3 is CASRPMGQPQHF. Written as DNA, the CDR3 is TGTGCCAGTAGACCAATGGGCCAGCCCCAGCATTTT.

The chain employs TRBV18 and TRBJ2-7; either TRBD1 or TRBD2 may supply D (5 bases each). The CDR3 totals 15 residues. Trimming took off 4 bases at V and 5 bases at J, with 18 bases between the two ends. Germline V gives CDR1 KGHSH, CDR2 LQKENI. CDR3 DNA sequence: TGTGCCAGCTCACTCTCAAGCTTCCGGGACGACGAGCAGTACTTC. Protein: CASSLSSFRDDEQYF.

The chain joins TRBV30 to TRBJ2-5, with 9 nucleotides matching TRBD2. Near its end, the DNA agrees better with TRBJ2-7, so the J call may be wrong. Germline lookup yields CDR1 GTSNPN and CDR2 SVGIG (reference sequence). The CDR3 is 13 residues long. The CDR3 DNA reads TGTGCCTGGGAATATAGCGGGAGTAACGAGCAGTACTTC. It yields the protein CAWEYSGSNEQYF.

This rearrangement joins TRBV11-2 to TRBJ2-7; weak D call: TRBD1 (5 bases). CDR1 SGHAT and CDR2 FQNNGV come from the germline V gene. V lost 8 bases and J lost 1, with 21 bases in between. This CDR3 spans 16 amino acids. CDR3 nucleotides: TGTGCCAGCCGCGAGCCGTGGCAGGGTCTTTCCTACGAGCAGTACTTC. It specifies CASREPWQGLSYEQYF.

This chain connects TRBV5-6 to TRBJ2-1; 14 bases align to TRBD2. Germline lookup yields CDR1 SGHDT and CDR2 YYEEEE. V was pared by 3 bases and J by 0 bases, with 2 bases of the junction left unmatched. This CDR3 contains 17 residues. CDR3 sequence (DNA): TGTGCCAGCAGCTGGACTAGCGGGAGGAGCTCCTACAATGAGCAGTTCTTC. Its translation: CASSWTSGRSSYNEQFF.

This clone was found a few times. This chain uses TRBV18 with TRBJ2-3; unclear D gene. Germline V gene data show CDR1 as KGHSH and CDR2 as LQKENI. Trimming took 3 bases from V and 4 from J, leaving 11 bases between them. The CDR3 covers 14 residues. CDR3 protein: CASSPVGLPDTQYF. The CDR3 region has the DNA TGTGCCAGCTCACCGGTGGGGTTACCAGATACGCAGTATTTT.

The chain couples TRBV19 to TRBJ1-4, with 7 bases fitting TRBD1. CDR1 LNHDA and CDR2 SQIVND come from the germline V gene (reference sequence). V gave up 3 bases and J gave up 8 bases; unmatched junction bases: 9. This CDR3 region has 15 residues. The CDR3 nucleotides are TGTGCCAGTAGTATGGGAAGGGGGCAGGAGGAAAAACTGTTTTTT. It yields the protein CASSMGRGQEEKLFF.

The J gene is TRBJ1-2, the V gene TRBV10-2, with 7 nucleotides matching TRBD1. The germline CDR1 and CDR2 sequences are WSHSY and SAAADI. V was pared by 3 bases and J by 7 bases, with 8 bases of the junction left unmatched. This CDR3 comprises 14 residues. The CDR3 nucleotides are TGCGCCAGCAGTGATCCGACAGGGAAGGGTGGCTACACCTTC. It is translated as CASSDPTGKGGYTF.

The gene calls are TRBV7-2 and TRBJ1-2, with 8 bases lining up with TRBD1. V trimming: 0 bases; J trimming: 2 bases; junction bases outside the gene matches: 2. The CDR3 totals 15 residues. Germline loops: CDR1 SGHTA, CDR2 FQGNSA. CDR3 DNA sequence: TGTGCCAGCAGCTTAGCGTCAGGGGGCAACTATGGCTACACCTTC. Protein sequence: CASSLASGGNYGYTF.

The chain employs TRBV9 and TRBJ2-1; 9 positions agree with TRBD1. This CDR3 is built from 15 residues. With 0 bases clipped from V and 6 bases from J, the junction kept 4 bases outside the gene matches. Looked up from germline, CDR1 is SGDLS and CDR2 is YYNGEE. The CDR3, as DNA: TGTGCCAGCAGCGTAGGGGACAGGGTGGGCAATGAGCAGTTCTTC. Its protein is CASSVGDRVGNEQFF.

The genes are TRBV18 and TRBJ2-1; 11 bases match TRBD1. This CDR3 comprises 15 residues. J gave up 7 bases and V 5 bases, and 7 bases lay outside the gene matches. Germline V lookup: CDR1 KGHSH, CDR2 LQKENI. CDR3 sequence reads: CASSAGTGGWNEQFF. CDR3 DNA sequence: TGTGCCAGCTCAGCCGGGACAGGGGGTTGGAATGAGCAGTTCTTC. Together with reference TRBV18 and TRBJ2-1, the CDR3 gives the full variable domain: NAGVMQNPRHLVRRRGQEARLRCSPMKGHSHVYWYRQLPEEGLKFMVYLQKENIIDESGMPKERFSAEFPKEGPSILRIQQVVRGDSAAYFCASSAGTGGWNEQFFGPGTRLTVL.

V usage is TRBV11-2 and J usage is TRBJ1-5; D unclear. The V end lost 5 bases, the J end lost 4 bases, and 24 bases lay between the germline ends. Germline CDR1 and CDR2: SGHAT and FQNNGV. CDR3 length: 18 amino acids. DNA of the CDR3: TGTGCCAGCAGCCCCGGTGGCGGGTCCTCCCCCGAAAATCAGCCCCAGCATTTT. This encodes CASSPGGGSSPENQPQHF.

This clone has a handful of counts. The chain combines TRBV28 with TRBJ1-1; D gene unclear. Trimming removed 6 bases at V and 0 bases at J, with 8 bases between. CDR1 MDHEN and CDR2 SYDVKM come from the germline V gene. This CDR3 comprises 13 residues. The CDR3 here is CASSPRMNTEAFF. CDR3 in DNA: TGTGCCAGCAGCCCTCGCATGAACACTGAAGCTTTCTTT.

The rearrangement uses TRBV7-9 and TRBJ2-3; D may be TRBD1 (5 bases). Per the germline V gene, CDR1 is SEHNR and CDR2 is FQNEAQ (reference sequence). V was pared by 1 base and J by 10 bases, with 15 bases between. The CDR3 loop spans 14 amino acids. The CDR3 DNA follows: TGTGCCAGCAGCTTAGGCCCCCCCCAGGGCCCGCAGTATTTT. Protein sequence: CASSLGPPQGPQYF.

The J gene is TRBJ2-1, the V gene TRBV5-1; tentatively, D is TRBD1 or TRBD2 (5 bases each). The germline V and J ends were trimmed by 8 bases and 5 bases, with 17 bases remaining between them. CDR1 is SGHRS and CDR2 is YFSETQ in the germline V gene. CDR3 length: 14 residues. The CDR3 spells CASSYGDEHNEQFF. DNA of the CDR3: TGCGCCAGTTCCTACGGGGACGAGCACAATGAGCAGTTCTTC.

The genes are TRBV9 and TRBJ1-1, with a weak D call TRBD1 (5 bases). Trimming shortened V by 4 bases and J by 8 bases, and 18 bases separated the two germline ends. Germline loops: CDR1 SGDLS, CDR2 YYNGEE. The CDR3 is 14 amino acids. CDR3 residues: CASSIPMGGGEAFF. The DNA for the CDR3 is TGTGCCAGCAGCATTCCCATGGGGGGTGGGGAAGCTTTCTTT. The full variable domain, rest sourced from reference TRBV9 and TRBJ1-1, is DSGVTQTPKHLITATGQRVTLRCSPRSGDLSVYWYQQSLDQGLQFLIQYYNGEERAKGNILERFSAQQFPDLHSELNLSSLELGDSALYFCASSIPMGGGEAFFGQGTRLTVV.

The V and J genes are TRBV5-1 and TRBJ2-7; perhaps TRBD1 as D (6 bases). V was cut by 4 bases and J by 4 bases, with 12 bases left in between. Germline assignment: CDR1 SGHRS and CDR2 YFSETQ. The CDR3 is made up of 13 amino acids. This chain's CDR3 is CASSGGHPYEQYF. For the CDR3, the DNA is TGCGCCAGCAGCGGGGGACATCCGTACGAGCAGTACTTC.

The rearrangement joins TRBV5-1 to TRBJ2-2; a possible D gene is TRBD2 (5 bases). Germline V gene data show CDR1 as SGHRS and CDR2 as YFSETQ. Trimming took off 6 bases at V and 6 bases at J, with 15 bases between the two ends. The length of the CDR3 is 14 residues. Written as DNA, the CDR3 is TGCGCCAGCACCCGGACTGCGGGTCCCGGGGAGCTGTTTTTT. It encodes CASTRTAGPGELFF.

V usage is TRBV27 and J usage is TRBJ2-7; 7 bases line up with TRBD1. V dropped 0 bases and J dropped 1; count of bases not matched to a gene: 3. The CDR3 loop spans 15 amino acids. Looked up from germline, CDR1 is MNHEY and CDR2 is SMNVEV (reference sequence). CDR3 sequence reads: CASSLSSGQSYEQYF. In DNA, the CDR3 is TGTGCCAGCAGTTTATCGTCGGGACAGTCCTACGAGCAGTACTTC.

This clone occurred a few times. The chain combines TRBV29-1 with TRBJ2-1; a weak D match, TRBD2 (5 bases). Germline-derived CDR1 and CDR2 are SQVTM and ANQGSEA. Trimming shortened V by 4 bases and J by 5 bases, and 24 bases separated the two germline ends. The CDR3 is 17 amino acids. The CDR3 coding sequence is TGCAGCGTTGTAGTGACTAAGGCGGGCCTCTTCCACAATGAGCAGTTCTTC. Protein product: CSVVVTKAGLFHNEQFF.